This T cell receptor beta chain derives from a study of response to subunit inactivated influenza vaccine. Broader study findings: Authors suggested few new T cells are recruited by each seasonal influenza vaccination.

Concerning this clonotype: Its antigen remains unknown.

TCRdb used MiXCR to reprocess the RT-PCR reads, holding one entry per CDR3 protein. Of 700,000 to 800,000 distinct CDR3 sequences in the sample, about a fifth were seen once. V lost 10 bases, J lost 4 bases, and 5 bases stayed unmatched. This CDR3 spans 14 amino acids. Looked up from germline, CDR1 is MNHNS and CDR2 is SASEGT. This chain uses TRBV6-1 with TRBJ2-1, with 12 bases fitting TRBD2. Sequencing was performed on PBMCs from blood, taken 5 days after vaccination. The TCR sequence derives from a man aged 50-60 years who received an inactivated influenza vaccine. The CDR3 loop reads CATNLAGGYNEQFF. The CDR3 DNA is TGTGCCACCAATCTAGCGGGAGGGTACAATGAGCAGTTCTTC.